Listed here are 16 T cell receptor beta chains from one sample, sequenced in a study of blood T cell repertoires in COVID-19. The data were produced by immunoSEQ multiplex PCR, yet TCRdb's version contains in-frame clones alone and is incomplete. The sample consists of approximately 190,000 clones, roughly 82% of them appearing once. What was sequenced was peripheral blood. These receptors were collected from a woman between 55 and 75 years old with COVID-19, enrolled during active disease.

V and J are TRBV18 and TRBJ1-4; D is unresolved. This CDR3 spans 18 amino acids. In germline, CDR1 is KGHSH, CDR2 LQKENI. The V end lost 1 base, the J end lost 0 bases, and 15 bases lay between the germline ends. CDR3 protein: CASSPLKGSGTTNEKLFF. CDR3 in DNA: TGTGCCAGCTCACCACTAAAGGGAAGCGGCACAACTAATGAAAAACTGTTTTTT.

The chain joins TRBV2 to TRBJ1-2; no clear D. The CDR3 sequence is 15 residues long. Germline V CDR1 and CDR2: SNHLY, FYNNEI. The germline V and J ends were trimmed by 2 bases and 0 bases, with 10 bases remaining between them. CDR3 bases: TGTGCCAGCAGTGAACTACAGTCCTCTAACTATGGCTACACCTTC. This sequence encodes CASSELQSSNYGYTF.

The chain links TRBV28 to TRBJ1-3, with 10 bases matching TRBD1. J gave up 4 bases and V 8 bases, and 5 bases lay outside the gene matches. The CDR3 spans 14 residues. From germline, CDR1 is MDHEN and CDR2 SYDVKM. In DNA, the CDR3 is TGTGCCAGCCTGGGACAGGGGTCAGGAAACACCATATATTTT. It codes for CASLGQGSGNTIYF.

This chain joins TRBV28 and TRBJ2-7; TRBD2 might be the D (6 bases). Trimming removed 8 bases from V and 3 bases from J, with 14 bases in between. The CDR3 totals 13 residues. CDR1 is MDHEN and CDR2 is SYDVKM in the germline V gene. The CDR3 nucleotides read TGTGCCAGCGGCCCCGCCGGGGGCTACGAGCAGTACGTC. The encoded protein is CASGPAGGYEQYV.

In its sample, this clone was seen a few times. This chain joins TRBV5-1 and TRBJ2-1; TRBD2 is a possible D gene (6 bases). Germline CDR1 and CDR2: SGHRS and YFSETQ. There are 15 residues in the CDR3. Trimming stripped 4 bases from V and 2 bases from J, with 13 bases between. CDR3 amino acids: CASSPEGGPYNEQFF. The CDR3 DNA sequence: TGCGCCAGCAGCCCGGAGGGAGGCCCCTACAATGAGCAGTTCTTC.

The rearrangement joins TRBV28 to TRBJ2-1, with 7 nucleotides matching TRBD2. V dropped 5 bases and J dropped 4; count of bases not matched to a gene: 14. The CDR3 is 17 residues long. From germline, CDR1 is MDHEN and CDR2 SYDVKM. The CDR3 reads CASSPIPGTTIYNEQFF. As DNA, the CDR3 is TGTGCCAGCAGTCCTATACCCGGGACTACGATTTACAATGAGCAGTTCTTC.

The V call is TRBV5-1, the J call TRBJ2-5; 9 bases match TRBD1. With 4 bases clipped from V and 5 bases from J, the junction kept 9 bases outside the gene matches. This CDR3 contains 15 residues. The germline gives CDR1 SGHRS, CDR2 YFSETQ. The CDR3 DNA reads as TGCGCCAGCAGCCCGGGGGGACAGGGAACGGAGACCCAGTACTTC. Translation gives CASSPGGQGTETQYF.

This chain uses TRBV11-2 with TRBJ2-1; possibly TRBD2 for D (5 bases). The V gene lost 6 bases and the J gene lost 8 bases, with 17 bases spanning the gap. Germline V gene sequence: CDR1 SGHAT, CDR2 FQNNGV. The CDR3 covers 14 residues. CDR3 DNA sequence: TGTGCCAGCAGTCAAAGTACCGGGGAATATGAGCAGTTCTTC. Protein product: CASSQSTGEYEQFF.

This clone has just one count. The chain combines TRBV5-4 with TRBJ2-1, with 11 bases lining up with TRBD2. This CDR3 has 16 residues. Per the germline V gene, CDR1 is SGHNT and CDR2 is YYREEE (reference sequence). V gave up 4 bases and J gave up 4 bases; unmatched junction bases: 7. The CDR3: CASSLILAGVYNEQFF. CDR3 bases: TGTGCCAGCAGCCTAATACTAGCGGGGGTTTACAATGAGCAGTTCTTC.

The CDR3 reads CASSNSPGQGQHEQYF. The CDR3 nucleotides read TGTGCCAGTAGTAATTCACCGGGACAGGGGCAGCACGAGCAGTACTTC. The genes are TRBV19 and TRBJ2-7, with 10 bases aligning to TRBD1. This CDR3 is 16 amino acids long. The ends lost 4 bases at V and 5 bases at J; junction bases unmatched: 11. Per germline, CDR1 LNHDA and CDR2 SQIVND (reference sequence). Full variable domain (remainder filled in from reference TRBV19 and TRBJ2-7): DGGITQSPKYLFRKEGQNVTLSCEQNLNHDAMYWYRQDPGQGLRLIYYSQIVNDFQKGDIAEGYSVSREKKESFPLTVTSAQKNPTAFYLCASSNSPGQGQHEQYFGPGTRLTVT.

The J gene is TRBJ2-2, the V gene TRBV6-6, with 9 positions matching TRBD1. There are 15 residues in the CDR3. Germline trimming cut 5 bases from V and 5 bases from J; bases unmatched to any gene: 6. Germline V CDR1 and CDR2: MNHNY, SVGAGI (reference sequence). CDR3 residues: CASSKGQGRTGELFF. CDR3 DNA sequence: TGTGCCAGCAGTAAGGGACAGGGACGAACCGGGGAGCTGTTTTTT.

About this clone itself: One end of the junction is discordant with germline, which a read error may explain. J is TRBJ1-1 and V is TRBV5-4, with D unclear. Germline V gene sequence: CDR1 SGHNT, CDR2 YYREEE (reference sequence). The CDR3 length is 14 residues. Written as DNA, the CDR3 is TGTACCAGCAGCTTGGATTCGGGAGATCTTGAAGCTTTCTTT. It yields the protein CTSSLDSGDLEAFF.

This clone was seen only a few times. V usage is TRBV6-1 and J usage is TRBJ1-6, with a tentative D call TRBD1 (6 bases). Germline V gene sequence: CDR1 MNHNS, CDR2 SASEGT. With 2 bases removed from V and 6 bases from J, the gap between germline ends came to 11 bases. The CDR3 consists of 15 residues. CDR3 sequence (DNA): TGTGCCAGCAGTGAAACTCAGGGGAGTAATTCACCCCTCCACTTT. Translating gives CASSETQGSNSPLHF.

The rearrangement uses TRBV27 and TRBJ1-2, with unresolved D. Between the trimmed V and J ends, which lost 7 bases and 2 bases, there was a span of 14 bases. CDR3 size: 14 residues. Germline CDR1 MNHEY, CDR2 SMNVEV (reference sequence). The CDR3 spells CASTPNGRNYGYTF. CDR3 DNA sequence: TGTGCCAGCACCCCTAACGGGAGAAACTATGGCTACACCTTC.

V and J are TRBV6-5 and TRBJ1-2, with TRBD1 matching over 8 bases. With V trimmed by 10 bases and J by 4 bases, 11 bases remained unmatched. The CDR3 loop spans 14 amino acids. Germline loops: CDR1 MNHEY, CDR2 SVGAGI. The CDR3 protein is CAIPGTGEGYGYTF. The CDR3 nucleotides are TGTGCCATCCCCGGGACAGGAGAGGGCTATGGCTACACCTTC.

The CDR3 is CASSEARGGIRETQYF. CDR3 DNA: TGTGCCAGCAGTGAAGCGCGGGGCGGGATTAGGGAGACCCAGTACTTC. The chain recombines TRBV6-1 with TRBJ2-5, with D possibly being TRBD2 (6 bases). Germline V gives CDR1 MNHNS, CDR2 SASEGT. Trimming pared 0 bases from V and 5 bases from J, leaving 16 bases between. The CDR3 extends over 16 amino acids.